This T cell receptor (beta chain) stems from a study of blood T cell repertoires in COVID-19. The trim removed 5 bases at V and 1 base at J, leaving 9 bases unmatched. This CDR3 spans 18 amino acids. CDR1 KGHDR and CDR2 SFDVKD come from the germline V gene. As handled by the study authors: Reference gene primers were amplified, and this amplification served to estimate nucleated cell counts. Sequencing used immunoSEQ multiplex PCR; TCRdb keeps in-frame clones, though not all of them. V and J calls and clone size follow that table, whereas D and trimming were derived from the DNA. The repertoire holds some 240,000 clones, with approximately 88% as singletons.

The sequence derives from a man in his fifties or sixties who had recovered from COVID-19. The chain carries TRBV24-1 and TRBJ2-3; 12 bases map to TRBD2. Sample: peripheral blood. The CDR3 sequence is CATSGLAGGSRGTDTQYF. CDR3 nucleotides: TGTGCCACCAGTGGGCTAGCGGGAGGGTCCAGGGGCACAGATACGCAGTATTTT.